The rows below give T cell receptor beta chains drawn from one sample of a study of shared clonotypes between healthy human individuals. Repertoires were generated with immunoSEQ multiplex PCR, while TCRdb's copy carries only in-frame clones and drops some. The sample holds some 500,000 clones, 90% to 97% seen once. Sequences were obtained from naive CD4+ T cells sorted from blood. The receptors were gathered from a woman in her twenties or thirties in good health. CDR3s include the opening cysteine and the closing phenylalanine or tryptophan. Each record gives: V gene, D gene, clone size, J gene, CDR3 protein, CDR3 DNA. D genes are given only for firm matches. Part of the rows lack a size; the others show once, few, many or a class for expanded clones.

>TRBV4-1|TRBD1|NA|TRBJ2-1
CASSQETGASFF
TGCGCCAGCAGCCAGGAGACAGGGGCCTCTTTCTTC
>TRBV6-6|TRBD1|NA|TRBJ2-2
CASSYKTGFTGELFF
TGTGCCAGCAGTTACAAGACAGGGTTTACCGGGGAGCTGTTTTTT
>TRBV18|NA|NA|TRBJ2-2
CASSPRTGSAGELFF
TGTGCCAGCTCACCGAGAACAGGGTCCGCCGGGGAGCTGTTTTTT
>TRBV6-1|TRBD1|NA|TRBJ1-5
CASSELGQLNQPQHF
TGTGCCAGCAGTGAACTGGGACAGCTCAATCAGCCCCAGCATTTT
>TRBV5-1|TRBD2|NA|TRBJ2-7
CASSVYLTSGSWHEQYF
TGCGCCAGCAGCGTATACCTCACTAGCGGGAGTTGGCACGAGCAGTACTTC
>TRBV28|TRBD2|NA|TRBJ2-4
CASERTSGRTYIQYF
TGTGCCAGCGAGAGGACTAGCGGGCGTACTTACATTCAGTACTTC
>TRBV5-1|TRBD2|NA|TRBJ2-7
CASSLNSGRAYEQYF
TGCGCCAGCAGCTTGAATAGCGGGAGAGCCTACGAGCAGTACTTC
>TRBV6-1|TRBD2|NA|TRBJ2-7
CASSETGGLANHEQYF
TGTGCCAGCAGCGAAACCGGGGGACTAGCTAACCACGAGCAGTACTTC
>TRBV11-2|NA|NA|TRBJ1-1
CASSVVWGSEAFF
TGTGCCAGCAGCGTGGTTTGGGGGAGTGAAGCTTTCTTT
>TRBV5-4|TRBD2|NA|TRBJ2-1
CASSLISGRSSYNEQFF
TGTGCCAGCAGCTTAATTAGCGGGAGGAGCTCCTACAATGAGCAGTTCTTC
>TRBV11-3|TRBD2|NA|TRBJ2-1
CASSLGAGGPRNEQFF
TGTGCCAGCAGTTTAGGAGCGGGAGGGCCGAGGAATGAGCAGTTCTTC
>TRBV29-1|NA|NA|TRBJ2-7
CSVGGLGGRSGEQYF
TGCAGCGTTGGAGGACTCGGGGGCAGATCGGGTGAGCAGTACTTC
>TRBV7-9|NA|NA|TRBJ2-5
CASSSWGRAGETQYF
TGTGCCAGCAGCTCATGGGGCAGGGCCGGGGAGACCCAGTACTTC
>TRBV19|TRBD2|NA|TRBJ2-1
CASSVLGGSSYNEQFF
TGTGCCAGTAGTGTTCTGGGGGGGAGCTCCTACAATGAGCAGTTCTTC
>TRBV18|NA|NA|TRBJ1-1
CASSPPGGGNTEAFF
TGTGCCAGCTCACCACCGGGAGGGGGGAACACTGAAGCTTTCTTT
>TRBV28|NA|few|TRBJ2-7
CASSLGYEQYF
TGTGCCAGCAGTTTGGGTTACGAGCAGTACTTC
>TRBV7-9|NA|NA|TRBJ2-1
CASTQTRGGAGNEQFF
TGTGCCAGCACCCAAACAAGAGGGGGCGCGGGGAATGAGCAGTTCTTC
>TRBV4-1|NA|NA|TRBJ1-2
CASSQDFATSYGYTF
TGCGCCAGCAGCCAAGATTTTGCCACCAGCTATGGCTACACCTTC
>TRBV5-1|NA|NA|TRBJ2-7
CASSLGSTRQIYEQYF
TGCGCCAGCAGCTTGGGGTCCACAAGACAGATCTACGAGCAGTACTTC
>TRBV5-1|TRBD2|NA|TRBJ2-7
CASSLSGDEQYF
TGCGCCAGCAGCCTTAGCGGGGACGAGCAGTACTTC
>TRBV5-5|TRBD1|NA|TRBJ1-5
CASSLAGTGGQPQHF
TGTGCCAGCAGCTTGGCGGGGACAGGGGGACAGCCCCAGCATTTT
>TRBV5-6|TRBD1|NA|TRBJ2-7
CASSSGTGLFYEQYF
TGTGCCAGCAGCTCCGGGACAGGGTTATTCTACGAGCAGTACTTC
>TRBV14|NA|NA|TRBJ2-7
CASSNRSSRNYEQYF
TGTGCCAGCAGCAATAGGTCTAGCAGAAACTACGAGCAGTACTTC
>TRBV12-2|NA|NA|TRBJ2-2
CASRYKGELFF
TGTGCAAGTCGCTATAAGGGGGAGCTGTTTTTT
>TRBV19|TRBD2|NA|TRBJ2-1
CASSIGGSRSYNEQFF
TGTGCCAGTAGTATTGGCGGGAGCCGTTCCTACAATGAGCAGTTCTTC
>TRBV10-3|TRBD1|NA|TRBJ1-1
CAISEEAGGPSTEAFF
TGTGCCATCAGTGAGGAAGCAGGGGGCCCGAGCACTGAAGCTTTCTTT
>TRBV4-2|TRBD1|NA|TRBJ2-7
CASSQAGTGGYEQYF
TGTGCCAGCAGCCAGGCCGGGACAGGGGGCTACGAGCAGTACTTC
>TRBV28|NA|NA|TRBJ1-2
CASSLVQGGYTF
TGTGCCAGCAGTTTAGTCCAGGGTGGCTACACCTTC
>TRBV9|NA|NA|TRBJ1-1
CASSPNRLSTEAFF
TGTGCCAGCAGCCCAAACCGATTAAGCACTGAAGCTTTCTTT
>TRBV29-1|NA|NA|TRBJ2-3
CSVSVRGSTDTQYF
TGCAGCGTTTCGGTCAGGGGATCCACAGATACGCAGTATTTT
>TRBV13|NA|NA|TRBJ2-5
CASSLALSQETQYF
TGTGCCAGCAGCTTAGCCTTGTCTCAAGAGACCCAGTACTTC
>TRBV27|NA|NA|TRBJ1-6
CASSPSRGWNSPLHF
TGTGCCAGCAGTCCGTCCAGGGGATGGAATTCACCCCTCCACTTT
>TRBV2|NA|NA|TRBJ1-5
CASSRGASYSNQPQHF
TGTGCCAGCTCCCGGGGGGCAAGTTATAGCAATCAGCCCCAGCATTTT
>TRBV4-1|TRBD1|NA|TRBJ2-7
CASSQVRGQGIYEQYF
TGCGCCAGCAGCCAGGTCAGAGGACAGGGAATTTACGAGCAGTACTTC
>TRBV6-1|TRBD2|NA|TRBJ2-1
CASSAGLAGAAEQFF
TGTGCCAGCAGTGCGGGACTAGCGGGAGCGGCGGAGCAGTTCTTC
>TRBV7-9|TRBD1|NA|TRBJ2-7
CASSLHLGQDSYEQYF
TGTGCCAGCAGCTTACACCTCGGACAGGACTCCTACGAGCAGTACTTC
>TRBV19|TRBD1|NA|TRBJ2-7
CASSADRVSYEQYF
TGTGCCAGTAGTGCGGACAGGGTTTCCTACGAGCAGTACTTC
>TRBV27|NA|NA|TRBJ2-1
CASSKRNEQFF
TGTGCCAGCAGTAAACGCAATGAGCAGTTCTTC
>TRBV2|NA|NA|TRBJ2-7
CASSSERAAEGYEQYF
TGTGCCAGCAGTTCGGAAAGGGCGGCAGAAGGCTACGAGCAGTACTTC
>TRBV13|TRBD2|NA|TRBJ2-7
CASSFESGKPYEQYF
TGTGCCAGCAGCTTCGAGAGCGGGAAGCCTTACGAGCAGTACTTC
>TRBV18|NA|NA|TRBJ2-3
CASSRGDTQYF
TGTGCCAGCTCAAGGGGGGATACGCAGTATTTT